The clone carrying this TCR beta chain was recorded once. What it binds is unknown. PCR used 60 Vbeta primers and 13 Jbeta primers. Assay used: immunoSEQ multiplex PCR; TCRdb lists only in-frame clones, some missing. The sample lists around 130,000 clones; approximately 75% were seen once. This CDR3 has 16 residues. Germline V gene sequence: CDR1 ENHRY, CDR2 SYGVKD. V lost 6 bases to trimming and J lost 5 bases; unmatched junction nucleotides: 8. The source of the sample is a study of cytomegalovirus exposure and HLA in healthy donors. Study context: Ancestry clustering placed 70% to 90% of roughly 410 genotyped donors in the Caucasian-associated cluster.

Findings and limits, study-wide: Most CMV-associated TCR beta chains were later found to appear HLA-restricted. Presence/absence analyses took donor sequencing depth as roughly uniform.

This clonotype was obtained from a man aged 35 to 55 in good health and CMV-seronegative. V usage is TRBV10-3 and J usage is TRBJ2-2; 11 positions match TRBD2. Sequencing was performed on PBMCs. The CDR3 is CAIRVTSGRRTGELFF. CDR3 DNA sequence: TGTGCCATCAGGGTAACTAGCGGGAGACGAACCGGGGAGCTGTTTTTT.